These T cell receptor beta chains were read from a single sample in a study of cytomegalovirus exposure and HLA in healthy donors. Sequencing used immunoSEQ multiplex PCR; TCRdb keeps in-frame clones, though not all of them. The data show more than 95,000 clones, roughly 80% seen once. The sequencing input was PBMCs. These TCRs come from a man aged 18-30 years in good health and CMV-seronegative. CDR3s leave out the opening cysteine and the closing phenylalanine or tryptophan. The size field is filled for only some rows; it gives once, few, many or a size class.

clone_size v_call cdr3_aa
- TRBV6-5 ASSYSVYYGYT
- TRBV13 ASRDHNRGGGEQY
- TRBV6-1 ASSDGPYPYEQY
medium-sized TRBV7-6 ASSLSGGSYNSPLH
few TRBV6-5 ASSPVAVNTEAF
- TRBV5-6 ASSSQGGSKYEQY
- TRBV2 ASSEMNSPIDEKLF
- TRBV27 ASSLMGGGTLGYEQY
- TRBV7-9 ASSLGTVGNTMY
- TRBV7-2 ASSPARVAGSGTDTQY